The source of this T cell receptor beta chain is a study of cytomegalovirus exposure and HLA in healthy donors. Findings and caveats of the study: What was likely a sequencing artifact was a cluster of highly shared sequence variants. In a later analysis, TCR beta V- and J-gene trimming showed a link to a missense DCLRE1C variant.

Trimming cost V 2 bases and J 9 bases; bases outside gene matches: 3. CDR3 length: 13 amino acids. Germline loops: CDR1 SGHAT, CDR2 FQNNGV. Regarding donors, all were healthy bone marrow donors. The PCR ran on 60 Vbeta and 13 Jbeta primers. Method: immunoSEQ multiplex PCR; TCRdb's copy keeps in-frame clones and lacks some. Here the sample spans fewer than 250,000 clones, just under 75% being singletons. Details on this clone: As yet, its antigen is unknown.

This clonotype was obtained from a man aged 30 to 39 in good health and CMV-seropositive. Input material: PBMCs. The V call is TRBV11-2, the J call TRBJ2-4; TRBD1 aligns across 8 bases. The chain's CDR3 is CASSLQGAGIQYF. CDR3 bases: TGTGCCAGCAGCTTACAGGGGGCGGGCATTCAGTACTTC.